What follows is one T cell receptor beta chain and its context. The antigen is not known. The method was immunoSEQ multiplex PCR; TCRdb's version includes in-frame clones alone and lacks a portion of them. The sample has some 2,100,000 clones, under 95% seen once; the top ten hold around 1.7%. Positively selected for CCR7, the CD45RO-negative cells used as naive CD8 cells excluded terminally differentiated effector memory CD45RA+ cells. Germline-derived CDR1 and CDR2 are MGHRA and YSYEKL. The CDR3 spans 16 residues. V was cut by 1 base and J by 0 bases, with 13 bases left in between. The sample belongs to a study of shared clonotypes between healthy human individuals. Study conclusions and caveats: Several donors showed sharing of approximately 5% of naive CD4 clonotypes.

The receptor's source is a man between 18 and 29 years old in good health. Some clones in this sample may be carry-over from other donors' samples. Sequenced: naive CD8+ T cells from PBMCs. The chain combines TRBV4-1 with TRBJ2-7; D may be TRBD2 (6 bases). The CDR3 DNA follows: TGCGCCAGCAGCCAAGGACTCGAGGGACTCTCCTACGAGCAGTACTTC. Its translation is CASSQGLEGLSYEQYF.